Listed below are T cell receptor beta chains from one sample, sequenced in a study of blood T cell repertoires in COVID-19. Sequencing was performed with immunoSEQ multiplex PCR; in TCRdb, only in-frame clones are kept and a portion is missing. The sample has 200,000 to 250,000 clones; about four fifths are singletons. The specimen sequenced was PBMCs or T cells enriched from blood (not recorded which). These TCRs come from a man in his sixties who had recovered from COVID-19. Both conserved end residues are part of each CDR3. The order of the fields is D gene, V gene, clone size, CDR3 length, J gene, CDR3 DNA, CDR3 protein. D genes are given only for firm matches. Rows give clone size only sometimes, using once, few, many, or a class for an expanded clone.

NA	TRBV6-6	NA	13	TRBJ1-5	TGTGCCAGCAGTTCAGGGGATGGCCAGCCCCAGCATTTT	CASSSGDGQPQHF
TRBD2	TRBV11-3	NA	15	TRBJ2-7	TGTGCCAGCAGCTTAAGGCGGGGGATTCCGTACGAGCAGTACTTC	CASSLRRGIPYEQYF
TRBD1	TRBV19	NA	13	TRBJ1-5	TGTGCCAGTAAAGACAGGGAGGATCAGCCCCAGCATTTT	CASKDREDQPQHF
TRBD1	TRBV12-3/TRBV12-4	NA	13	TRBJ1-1	TGTGCCAGCAGCACTGACAGGGTCACTGAAGCTTTCTTT	CASSTDRVTEAFF
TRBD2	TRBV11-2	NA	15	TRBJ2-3	TGTGCCAGCAGCCCCGGGAGGGTCTCCACAGATACGCAGTATTTT	CASSPGRVSTDTQYF
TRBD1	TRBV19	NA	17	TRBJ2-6	TGTGCCAGTAGTATTGGACAGGGGGCGTCTGGGGCCAACGTCCTGACTTTC	CASSIGQGASGANVLTF
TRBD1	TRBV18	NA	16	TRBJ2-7	TGTGCCAGCTCACCAGGACAGGGTTTATTATCCTACGAGCAGTACTTC	CASSPGQGLLSYEQYF
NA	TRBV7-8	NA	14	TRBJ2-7	TGTGCCAGCAGCTCGAGGGAGGGGGCCTACGAGCAGTACTTC	CASSSREGAYEQYF
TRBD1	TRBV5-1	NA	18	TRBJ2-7	TGCGCCAGCAGCTTAGCGCCGAGGCAGGGGGCCCTATCCTACGAGCAGTACTTC	CASSLAPRQGALSYEQYF
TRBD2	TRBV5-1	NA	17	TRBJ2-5	TGCGCCAGCAGCTTGGGACTAGCGGGGGGGCCGGTGGAGACCCAGTACTTC	CASSLGLAGGPVETQYF
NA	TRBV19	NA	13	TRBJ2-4	TGTGCCAGTAGTATAGGGGCAATGGGCATTCAGTACTTC	CASSIGAMGIQYF
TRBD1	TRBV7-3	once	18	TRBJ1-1	TGTGCCAGCAGCTTATGGGCCGTTGAGACAGGGTGGGACACTGAAGCTTTCTTT	CASSLWAVETGWDTEAFF